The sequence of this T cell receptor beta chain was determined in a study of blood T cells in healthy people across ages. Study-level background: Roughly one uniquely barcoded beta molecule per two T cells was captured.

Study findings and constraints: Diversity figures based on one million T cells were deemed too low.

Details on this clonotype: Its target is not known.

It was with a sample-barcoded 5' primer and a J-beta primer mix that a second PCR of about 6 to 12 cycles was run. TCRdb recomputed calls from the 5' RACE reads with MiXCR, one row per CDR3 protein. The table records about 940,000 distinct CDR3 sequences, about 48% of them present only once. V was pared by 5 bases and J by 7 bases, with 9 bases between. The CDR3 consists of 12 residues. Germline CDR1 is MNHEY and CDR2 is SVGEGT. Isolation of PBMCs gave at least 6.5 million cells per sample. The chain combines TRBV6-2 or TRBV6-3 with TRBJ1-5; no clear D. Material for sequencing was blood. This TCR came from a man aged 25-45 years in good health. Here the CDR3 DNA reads TGTGCCAGCAGTCCGTATAGGCAGCCCCAGCATTTT. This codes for CASSPYRQPQHF.